The clone carrying this TCR beta chain was counted between two and nine times. These data originate in a study of T-cell reconstitution after alpha-beta-depleted transplantation in children. Preparation of the TCRbeta library was carried out with unique molecular identifiers. Each CDR3 protein is one row after TCRdb ran MiXCR on the PCR reads. This table has approximately 400,000 distinct CDR3 sequences, roughly 11% appearing once. V was clipped by 0 bases and J by 7 bases, with 18 bases between them. CDR1 MNHEY and CDR2 SVGEGT come from the germline V gene. This CDR3 is built from 17 residues. The chain joins TRBV6-2 or TRBV6-3 to TRBJ2-2; tentative D call: TRBD2 (6 bases). This specimen consisted of PBMCs from the stem cell graft donor, obtained from the stem cell graft. This TCR derives from a human donor who donated a stem cell graft to a child with acute myeloid leukemia. The CDR3 here is CASSYSQRRESGGELFF. The CDR3 DNA is TGTGCCAGCAGTTACTCCCAGCGGAGGGAATCGGGCGGGGAGCTGTTTTTT.